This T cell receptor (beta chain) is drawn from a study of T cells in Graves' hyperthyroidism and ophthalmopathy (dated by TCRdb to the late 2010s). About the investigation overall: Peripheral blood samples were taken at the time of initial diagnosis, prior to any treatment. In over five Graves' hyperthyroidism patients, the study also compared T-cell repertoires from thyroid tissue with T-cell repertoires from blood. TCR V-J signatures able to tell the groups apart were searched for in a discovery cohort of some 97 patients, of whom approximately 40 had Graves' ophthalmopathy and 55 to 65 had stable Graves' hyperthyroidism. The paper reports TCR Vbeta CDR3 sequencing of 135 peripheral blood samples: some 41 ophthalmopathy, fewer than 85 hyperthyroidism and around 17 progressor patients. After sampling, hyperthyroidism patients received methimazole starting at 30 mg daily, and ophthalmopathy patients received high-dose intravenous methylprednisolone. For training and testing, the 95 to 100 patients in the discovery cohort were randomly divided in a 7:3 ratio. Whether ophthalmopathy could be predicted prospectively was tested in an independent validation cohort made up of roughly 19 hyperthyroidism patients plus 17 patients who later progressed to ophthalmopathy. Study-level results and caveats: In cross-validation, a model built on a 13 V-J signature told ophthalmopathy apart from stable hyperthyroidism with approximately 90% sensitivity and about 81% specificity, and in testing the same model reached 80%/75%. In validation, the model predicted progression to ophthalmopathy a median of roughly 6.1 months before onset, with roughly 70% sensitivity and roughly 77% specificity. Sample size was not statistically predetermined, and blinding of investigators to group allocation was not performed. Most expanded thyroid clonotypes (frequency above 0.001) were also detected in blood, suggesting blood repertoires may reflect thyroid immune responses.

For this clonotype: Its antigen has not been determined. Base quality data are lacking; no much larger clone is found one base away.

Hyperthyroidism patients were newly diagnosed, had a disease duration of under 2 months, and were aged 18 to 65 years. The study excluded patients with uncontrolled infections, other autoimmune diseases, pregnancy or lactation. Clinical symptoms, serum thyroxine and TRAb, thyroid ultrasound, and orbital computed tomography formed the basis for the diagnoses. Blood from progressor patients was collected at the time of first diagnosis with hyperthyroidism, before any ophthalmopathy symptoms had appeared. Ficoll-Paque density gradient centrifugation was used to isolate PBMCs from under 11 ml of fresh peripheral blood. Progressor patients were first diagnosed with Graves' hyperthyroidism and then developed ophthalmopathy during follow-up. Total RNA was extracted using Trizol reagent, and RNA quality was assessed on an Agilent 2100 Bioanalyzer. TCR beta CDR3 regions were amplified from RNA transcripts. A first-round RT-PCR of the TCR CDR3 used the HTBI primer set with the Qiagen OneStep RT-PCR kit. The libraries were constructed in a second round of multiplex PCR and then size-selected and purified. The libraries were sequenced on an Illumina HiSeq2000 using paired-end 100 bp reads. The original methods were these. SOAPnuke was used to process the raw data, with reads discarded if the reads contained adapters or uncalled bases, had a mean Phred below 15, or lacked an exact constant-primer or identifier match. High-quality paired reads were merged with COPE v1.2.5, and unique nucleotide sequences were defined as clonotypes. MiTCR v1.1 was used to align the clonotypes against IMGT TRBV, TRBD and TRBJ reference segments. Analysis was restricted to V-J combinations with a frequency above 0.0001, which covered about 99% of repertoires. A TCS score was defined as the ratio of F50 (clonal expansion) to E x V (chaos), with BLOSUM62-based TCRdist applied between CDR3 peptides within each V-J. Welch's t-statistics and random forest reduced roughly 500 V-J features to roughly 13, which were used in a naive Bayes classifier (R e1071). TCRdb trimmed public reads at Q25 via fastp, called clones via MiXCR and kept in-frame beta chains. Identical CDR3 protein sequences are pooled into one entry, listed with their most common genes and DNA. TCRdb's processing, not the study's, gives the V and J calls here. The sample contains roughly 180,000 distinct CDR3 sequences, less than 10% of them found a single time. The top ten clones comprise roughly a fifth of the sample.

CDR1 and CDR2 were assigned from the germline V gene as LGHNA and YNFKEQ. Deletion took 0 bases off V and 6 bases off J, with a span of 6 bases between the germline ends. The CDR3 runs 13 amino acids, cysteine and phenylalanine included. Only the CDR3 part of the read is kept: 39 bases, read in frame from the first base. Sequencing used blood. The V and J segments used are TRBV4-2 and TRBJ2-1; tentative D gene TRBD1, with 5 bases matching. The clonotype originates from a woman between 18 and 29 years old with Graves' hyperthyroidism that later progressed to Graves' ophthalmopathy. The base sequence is TGTGCCAGCAGCCAAGATGGGGCCAATGAGCAGTTCTTC. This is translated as CASSQDGANEQFF.